Included here is one T cell receptor beta chain sequence, with context. The sample originates from a study of control samples from healthy donors and cancer patients. Clones were sequenced by immunoSEQ multiplex PCR, and TCRdb holds only the in-frame ones, with some missing. The data hold roughly 88,000 clones, with around 81% observed a single time. The source of this sequence is a man in his thirties or forties in good health. Sequencing was performed on blood.

The CDR3 sequence: CASSLILSTNEKLFF. In DNA form, the CDR3 reads TGCGCCAGCAGCCTTATCTTATCAACTAATGAAAAACTGTTTTTT. This chain joins TRBV4-1 and TRBJ1-4; D gene ambiguous. V was clipped by 4 bases and J by 0 bases, with 9 bases between them. The CDR3 contains 15 residues. From germline, CDR1 is MGHRA and CDR2 YSYEKL.